These T cell receptor beta chains were read from a single sample in a study of shared clonotypes between healthy human individuals. Generated by immunoSEQ multiplex PCR, the TCRdb table keeps only in-frame clones and is missing some. Of around 1.9 million clones listed, over 85% were seen once; the top ten hold less than 2%. Sequencing was carried out using naive CD8+ T cells from PBMCs. The receptors were sampled from a man between 18 and 29 years old in good health. Some clones in this sample may be carry-over from other donors' samples. Each CDR3 is given with its conserved first and last residue. The D gene is left open where the match is weak. Only some rows state a clone size, as once, few, many or a class for expanded clones.

j_call clone_size d_call cdr3_length v_call cdr3_aa cdr3_nt
TRBJ1-3 NA TRBD1 15 TRBV6-1 CASTRDRASGNTIYF TGTGCCAGCACCAGGGACAGGGCGAGTGGAAACACCATATATTTT
TRBJ2-5 once TRBD1 18 TRBV7-9 CASSTYVLWTGGMETQYF TGTGCCAGCAGCACGTACGTTCTTTGGACAGGGGGTATGGAGACCCAGTACTTC
TRBJ2-1 NA NA 16 TRBV6-5 CASSYWAPSAGNEQFF TGTGCCAGCAGTTACTGGGCCCCATCAGCCGGCAATGAGCAGTTCTTC
TRBJ2-5 NA TRBD2 17 TRBV7-9 CASSLVERESGQETQYF TGTGCCAGCAGCTTAGTGGAGCGGGAGTCAGGGCAAGAGACCCAGTACTTC
TRBJ1-1 NA NA 14 TRBV15 CATSRGQVNTEAFF TGTGCCACCAGCAGAGGACAAGTGAACACTGAAGCTTTCTTT
TRBJ1-2 NA NA 17 TRBV5-1 CASSFDVGTRVSYGYTF TGCGCCAGCAGCTTCGATGTAGGGACAAGGGTTTCCTATGGCTACACCTTC
TRBJ2-7 once NA 13 TRBV25-1 CASSESAVHEQYF TGTGCCAGCAGTGAATCTGCGGTTCACGAGCAGTACTTC
TRBJ2-1 NA TRBD1 14 TRBV29-1 CSTRVTGGYVVQFF TGCAGCACCCGAGTCACAGGGGGATATGTCGTGCAGTTCTTC
TRBJ2-7 once TRBD2 12 TRBV29-1 CSTGTSSYEQYF TGCAGCACCGGGACTAGCTCCTACGAGCAGTACTTC
TRBJ2-3 NA TRBD2 19 TRBV28 CASSLYAPTSGGGTDTQYF TGTGCCAGCAGTTTATACGCCCCAACTAGCGGGGGTGGTACAGATACGCAGTATTTT
TRBJ1-2 NA NA 11 TRBV9 CATKSQNGYTF TGTGCCACCAAAAGCCAAAATGGCTACACCTTC
TRBJ2-2 NA TRBD1 15 TRBV29-1 CSAKRQGANTGELFF TGCAGCGCCAAACGACAGGGGGCGAACACCGGGGAGCTGTTTTTT
TRBJ2-7 few NA 13 TRBV27 CASSFGRTYEQYF TGTGCCAGCAGTTTTGGGAGAACCTACGAGCAGTACTTC
TRBJ2-2 NA NA 14 TRBV28 CASSPPPLTGELFF TGTGCCAGCAGTCCACCTCCACTCACCGGGGAGCTGTTTTTT
TRBJ2-3 NA TRBD2 17 TRBV13 CASGYTSGGESTDTQYF TGTGCCAGCGGCTATACTAGCGGGGGAGAAAGCACAGATACGCAGTATTTT
TRBJ2-1 NA TRBD1 15 TRBV11-2 CASSPRQGSYNEQFF TGTGCCAGCAGCCCAAGACAGGGCTCCTACAATGAGCAGTTCTTC
TRBJ1-5 NA TRBD1 15 TRBV7-6 CASLPSGTGDQPQHF TGTGCCAGCCTCCCGTCCGGGACAGGGGATCAGCCCCAGCATTTT
TRBJ2-7 few TRBD2 15 TRBV6-5 CASSYGLAGHYEQYF TGTGCCAGCAGTTACGGACTAGCGGGACACTACGAGCAGTACTTC
TRBJ2-3 NA TRBD2 15 TRBV27 CASSYSGGPLSGQYF TGTGCCAGCAGCTACAGCGGGGGGCCCCTTTCGGGGCAGTATTTT
TRBJ1-4 NA NA 19 TRBV11-2 CASSRGRRDPKTTNEKLFF TGTGCCAGCAGCCGCGGGAGGAGGGACCCCAAAACAACTAATGAAAAACTGTTTTTT
TRBJ2-7 NA NA 14 TRBV28 CASSLAGGLGEQYF TGTGCCAGCAGTTTAGCCGGGGGCTTGGGCGAGCAGTACTTC
TRBJ2-7 NA NA 15 TRBV9 CASSAGRTLSYEQYF TGTGCCAGCAGCGCGGGGCGGACGCTCTCCTACGAGCAGTACTTC
TRBJ1-3 NA NA 15 TRBV28 CASSPMGESGNTIYF TGTGCCAGCAGTCCTATGGGGGAATCTGGAAACACCATATATTTT
TRBJ2-7 NA NA 14 TRBV30 CAYKVPKSSYEQYF TGTGCCTACAAAGTCCCAAAGAGCTCCTACGAGCAGTACTTC
TRBJ2-2 NA TRBD2 18 TRBV27 CASSLWAAGGPQTGELFF TGTGCCAGCAGTTTATGGGCAGCGGGAGGGCCTCAGACCGGGGAGCTGTTTTTT
TRBJ2-5 NA TRBD1 13 TRBV28 CASRWDSQETQYF TGTGCCAGCAGATGGGACAGCCAAGAGACCCAGTACTTC
TRBJ2-5 NA NA 14 TRBV28 CASSRENGLETQYF TGTGCCAGCAGCCGGGAGAACGGCCTGGAGACCCAGTACTTC
TRBJ1-1 NA TRBD1 12 TRBV4-1 CASSPGGTEAFF TGCGCCAGCAGCCCAGGGGGCACTGAAGCTTTCTTT
TRBJ2-1 NA NA 15 TRBV7-8 CASSPRGTFYNEQFF TGTGCCAGCAGCCCACGAGGGACTTTCTACAATGAGCAGTTCTTC
TRBJ1-1 once NA 13 TRBV10-1 CASSPGENTEAFF TGCGCCAGCAGTCCAGGGGAGAACACTGAAGCTTTCTTT
TRBJ2-3 NA NA 13 TRBV7-3 CASSPRRTDTQYF TGTGCCAGCAGCCCTAGACGGACAGATACGCAGTATTTT
TRBJ2-1 NA NA 13 TRBV28 CASSLLQLREQFF TGTGCCAGCAGCCTACTCCAGCTGAGGGAGCAGTTCTTC
TRBJ1-2 NA NA 14 TRBV6-1 CASSERGRGYGYTF TGTGCCAGCAGTGAAAGGGGAAGGGGCTATGGCTACACCTTC
TRBJ1-2 NA NA 12 TRBV7-2 CASRTVRRGYTF TGTGCCAGCCGAACGGTCCGACGTGGCTACACCTTC
TRBJ1-1 few NA 15 TRBV19 CASSGTPGVGTEAFF TGTGCCAGTAGTGGGACCCCAGGGGTTGGAACTGAAGCTTTCTTT
TRBJ2-3 NA NA 14 TRBV27 CASRPRGFLDTQYF TGTGCCAGCAGACCCAGGGGATTCTTGGATACGCAGTATTTT
TRBJ2-7 NA NA 14 TRBV2 CTSSETGQPYEQYF TGTACCAGCAGTGAAACAGGACAGCCCTACGAGCAGTACTTC
TRBJ1-2 NA NA 15 TRBV27 CASSPVGLTSYGYTF TGTGCCAGCAGTCCCGTCGGACTGACCTCCTATGGCTACACCTTC
TRBJ1-3 NA TRBD1 17 TRBV28 CASLGTGIELSGNTIYF TGTGCCAGCTTGGGGACAGGGATCGAACTCTCTGGAAACACCATATATTTT
TRBJ2-2 NA TRBD2 14 TRBV10-3 CALLSREGDGELFF TGTGCCCTACTCTCGCGGGAGGGCGACGGGGAGCTGTTTTTT
TRBJ1-2 NA NA 16 TRBV27 CASSSLEDLDGDGYTF TGTGCCAGCAGTTCTTTAGAGGATCTCGATGGGGATGGCTACACCTTC
TRBJ2-7 NA TRBD1 16 TRBV7-9 CASSSKDRGHYYEQYF TGTGCCAGCAGCTCAAAGGACAGGGGTCATTACTACGAGCAGTACTTC
TRBJ2-1 NA NA 14 TRBV6-5 CASSYSRRLDEQFF TGTGCCAGCAGTTACTCCCGCAGGCTGGATGAGCAGTTCTTC
TRBJ2-7 NA NA 15 TRBV5-6 CASSLGQKLTYEQYF TGTGCCAGCAGCTTGGGCCAGAAATTAACCTACGAGCAGTACTTC
TRBJ2-7 NA NA 14 TRBV5-8 CASSARAPSYEQYF TGTGCCAGCAGCGCCAGGGCTCCTTCCTACGAGCAGTACTTC
TRBJ2-1 NA NA 14 TRBV6-5 CASTRRVGGNEQFF TGTGCCAGCACGAGGCGGGTGGGGGGCAATGAGCAGTTCTTC
TRBJ2-1 once NA 15 TRBV4-3 CASSSRLVAGSEQFF TGCGCCAGCAGCTCTCGACTGGTTGCAGGGAGTGAGCAGTTCTTC
TRBJ2-3 NA TRBD2 20 TRBV27 CASSTRTTSGRAPDRDTQYF TGTGCCAGCAGTACACGAACGACTAGCGGGAGGGCCCCGGACCGAGATACGCAGTATTTT
TRBJ2-7 NA TRBD2 14 TRBV18 CASSVAGWGDEQYF TGTGCCAGCTCAGTAGCGGGCTGGGGGGACGAGCAGTACTTC